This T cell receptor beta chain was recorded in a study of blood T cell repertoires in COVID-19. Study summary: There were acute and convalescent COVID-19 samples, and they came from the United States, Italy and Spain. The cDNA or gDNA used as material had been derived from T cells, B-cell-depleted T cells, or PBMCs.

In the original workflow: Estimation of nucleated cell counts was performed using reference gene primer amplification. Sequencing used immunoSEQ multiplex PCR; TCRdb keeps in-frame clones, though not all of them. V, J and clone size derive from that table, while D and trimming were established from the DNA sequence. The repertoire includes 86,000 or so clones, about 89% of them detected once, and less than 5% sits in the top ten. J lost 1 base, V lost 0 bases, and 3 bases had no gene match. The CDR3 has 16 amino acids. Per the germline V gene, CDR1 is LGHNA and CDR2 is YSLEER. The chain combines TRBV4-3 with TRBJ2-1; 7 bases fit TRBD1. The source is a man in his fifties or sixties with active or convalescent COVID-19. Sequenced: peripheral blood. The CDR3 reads CASSQDDRVSYNEQFF. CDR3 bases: TGCGCCAGCAGCCAAGATGACAGGGTTTCCTACAATGAGCAGTTCTTC.